A single sample gave rise to the 14 T cell receptor beta chains below, sequenced in a study of vaccination and CD4 T cells after COVID-19. No cognate antigen is known for these TCRs. Treatment meaning: roughly 10-day PBMC culture with coronavirus spike peptide pools or control peptides (ViraFEST assay). Before the COVID-19 pandemic (2011-2018), CD4+ T cells were obtained from the unexposed donor. The Oncomine TCR Beta short-read assay sequenced DNA from cultured CD4+ T cells. Genomic DNA from cultured CD4+ T cells was extracted. TCRdb processed the PCR reads anew with MiXCR; each CDR3 protein has one entry. The table includes roughly 10,000 distinct CDR3 sequences, roughly 43% detected once. The sequenced sample was CD4+ T cells from blood, cultured in vitro. These receptors were taken from a human donor in good health.

The chain joins TRBV7-2 to TRBJ2-4; perhaps TRBD2 as D (5 bases). V was pared by 1 base and J by 0 bases, with 22 bases between. This CDR3 has 20 residues. Germline-derived CDR1 and CDR2 are SGHTA and FQGNSA. CDR3 DNA sequence: TGTGCCAGCAGCTTAGAATGGTCACGGGGAAAAGCCCTAGCCAAAAACATTCAGTACTTC. Protein sequence: CASSLEWSRGKALAKNIQYF. The variable domain in full, with the rest retrieved from reference TRBV7-2 and TRBJ2-4, is GAGVSQSPSNKVTEKGKDVELRCDPISGHTALYWYRQSLGQGLEFLIYFQGNSAPDKSGLPSDRFSAERTGGSVSTLTIQRTQQEDSAVYLCASSLEWSRGKALAKNIQYFGAGTRLSVL.

In its sample, this clonotype was seen a few times. The J gene is TRBJ1-2, the V gene TRBV6-1, with 10 bases aligning to TRBD1. This CDR3 is 14 amino acids long. The germline gives CDR1 MNHNS, CDR2 SASEGT. V was clipped by 6 bases and J by 8 bases; unmatched bases: 9. The CDR3 DNA reads as TGTGCCAGCAGCCGTACCGGGACAGGGGCCGGCTACACCTTC. It encodes CASSRTGTGAGYTF.

This chain uses TRBV4-3 with TRBJ2-5, with D hard to call. The CDR3 consists of 18 residues. Germline CDR1 LGHNA, CDR2 YSLEER. V was pared by 0 bases and J by 4 bases, with 21 bases between. The DNA of the CDR3 is TGCGCCAGCAGCCAAGACCTCCTGTCAGACCCTTCCCCAGAGACCCAGTACTTC. Protein: CASSQDLLSDPSPETQYF.

As for this clonotype: The junction departs from germline at one end; a sequencing error may be responsible. The genes are TRBV7-6 and TRBJ2-3, with TRBD1 matching 8 bases. CDR3 length equals 18 residues. The germline CDR1 and CDR2 sequences are SGHVS and FNYEAQ. The CDR3: CASSLTLGQGSITDTQYF. The CDR3 coding sequence is TGTGCTAGCAGCCTTACCTTAGGACAGGGAAGCATCACAGATACGCAGTATTTT.

The chain carries TRBV6-5 and TRBJ2-2; 8 nucleotides agree with TRBD1. V lost 2 bases to trimming and J lost 1 base; unmatched junction nucleotides: 9. The CDR3 contains 18 residues. Germline CDR1 reads MNHEY; CDR2 reads SVGAGI. CDR3 nucleotides: TGTGCCAGCAGTTACGAATCAGGGGGCGGTGGGAACACCGGGGAGCTGTTTTTT. Amino acid sequence: CASSYESGGGGNTGELFF.

This clonotype was seen only a few times. The V gene is TRBV20-1, the J gene TRBJ2-3; D might be TRBD2 (6 bases). The germline CDR1 and CDR2 sequences are DFQATT and SNEGSKA (reference sequence). CDR3 length: 13 amino acids. Deletions cut 5 bases from V and 3 bases from J, with 12 bases between. CDR3 DNA sequence: TGCAGTGCTGGGGGGAGGAGAACAGATACGCAGTATTTT. It yields the protein CSAGGRRTDTQYF.

This clonotype was counted a few times. The chain carries TRBV6-2 or TRBV6-3 and TRBJ1-5; 7 bases match TRBD1. The V segment lost 0 bases and the J segment 9 bases; nucleotides outside the gene matches: 5. CDR1 MNHEY and CDR2 SVGEGT come from the germline V gene. This CDR3 has 14 amino acids. DNA of the CDR3: TGTGCCAGCAGTTACTCGACAGGGACTTCGCCCCAGCATTTT. Its protein product is CASSYSTGTSPQHF.

This clonotype was detected a few times. DNA for the CDR3: TGTGCCGGGGTTTCCCCGACCACTGAAGCTTTCTTT. This gives the protein CAGVSPTTEAFF. The chain is built from TRBV6-1 and TRBJ1-1; D uncertain. The CDR3 extends over 12 amino acids. CDR1 is MNHNS and CDR2 is SASEGT in the germline V gene. Trimming removed 11 bases at V and 4 bases at J, with 14 bases between.

The chain has TRBV28 and TRBJ1-4, with TRBD1 matching over 7 bases. V gave up 6 bases and J gave up 6 bases; unmatched junction bases: 22. The CDR3 runs to 19 residues. Looked up from germline, CDR1 is MDHEN and CDR2 is SYDVKM. Here the CDR3 DNA reads TGTGCCAGCAGGCACACCCAGTTCATCGCACAGGGGTTCGATGAAAAACTGTTTTTT. Its translation: CASRHTQFIAQGFDEKLFF.

This chain joins TRBV20-1 and TRBJ2-1, with TRBD2 matching 12 bases. CDR1 DFQATT and CDR2 SNEGSKA come from the germline V gene (reference sequence). This CDR3 has 14 residues. This CDR3 reads CSGVLAGGYNEQFF. Written as DNA, the CDR3 is TGCAGCGGCGTACTAGCGGGAGGTTACAATGAGCAGTTCTTC.

The rearrangement joins TRBV7-2 to TRBJ2-5, with 10 nucleotides matching TRBD2. The germline V gene encodes CDR1 SGHTA and CDR2 FQGNSA. The V and J ends lost 5 bases and 5 bases, in that order; junction bases with no gene match: 5. The length of the CDR3 is 14 residues. The CDR3 DNA reads as TGTGCCAGCAGCGTACGACTAGCGGGCGAGACCCAGTACTTC. It codes for CASSVRLAGETQYF.

This clonotype was seen a single time. J is TRBJ1-1 and V is TRBV2, with D possibly matching TRBD1 (6 bases). CDR1 and CDR2 from the germline V gene are SNHLY and FYNNEI. CDR3 length: 14 amino acids. Trimming took off 7 bases at V and 0 bases at J, with 12 bases between the two ends. The CDR3 reads CASNVQGLNTEAFF. The CDR3 nucleotides are TGTGCCAGCAATGTCCAGGGGTTGAACACTGAAGCTTTCTTT.

J is TRBJ1-1 and V is TRBV19; perhaps TRBD1 as D (5 bases). Per germline, CDR1 LNHDA and CDR2 SQIVND (reference sequence). The CDR3 sequence is 14 residues long. Trimming stripped 8 bases from V and 5 bases from J, with 18 bases between. The CDR3 here is CASFKGGAGTEAFF. The CDR3 nucleotides are TGTGCCAGTTTCAAGGGAGGGGCAGGGACTGAAGCTTTCTTT.

This chain links TRBV6-5 with TRBJ2-1; 7 bases fit TRBD2. CDR1 is MNHEY, CDR2 SVGAGI, per germline. The CDR3 runs to 16 residues. J lost 0 bases, V lost 3 bases, and 5 bases had no gene match. The CDR3 reads CASSYWGGSSYNEQFF. CDR3 DNA: TGTGCCAGCAGTTATTGGGGCGGGAGCTCCTACAATGAGCAGTTCTTC.